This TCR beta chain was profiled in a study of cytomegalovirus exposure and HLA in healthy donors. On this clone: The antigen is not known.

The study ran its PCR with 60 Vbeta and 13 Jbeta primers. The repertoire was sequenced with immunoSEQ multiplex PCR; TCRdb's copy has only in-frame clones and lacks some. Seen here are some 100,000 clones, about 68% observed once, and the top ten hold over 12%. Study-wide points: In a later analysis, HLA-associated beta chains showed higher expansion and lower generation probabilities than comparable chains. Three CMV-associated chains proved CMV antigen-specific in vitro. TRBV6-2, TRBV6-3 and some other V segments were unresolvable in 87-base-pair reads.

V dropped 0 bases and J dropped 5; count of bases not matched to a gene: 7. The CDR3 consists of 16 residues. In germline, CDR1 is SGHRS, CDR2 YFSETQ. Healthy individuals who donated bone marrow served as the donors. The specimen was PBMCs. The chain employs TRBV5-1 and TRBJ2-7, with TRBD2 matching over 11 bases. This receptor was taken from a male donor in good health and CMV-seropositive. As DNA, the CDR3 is TGCGCCAGCAGCTTGGTGACTAGCGGGGTAGGGGACGAGCAGTACTTC. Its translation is CASSLVTSGVGDEQYF. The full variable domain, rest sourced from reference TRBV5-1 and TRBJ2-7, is KAGVTQTPRYLIKTRGQQVTLSCSPISGHRSVSWYQQTPGQGLQFLFEYFSETQRNKGNFPGRFSGRQFSNSRSEMNVSTLELGDSALYLCASSLVTSGVGDEQYFGPGTRLTVT.